The present entry profiles one TCR beta chain with its context. Its antigen is as yet unknown. The data were taken from a study of T-cell memory formation after mild COVID-19. Study observations and caveats: CD4/CD8 balance characterized clones contracting day 15 to 85, and CD4+ skew characterized later expanders. Day 37-peaking second-wave clones had unconfirmed SARS-CoV-2 specificity. Memory cells collected pre-infection included some clones that later responded, suggesting cross-reactive memory joined.

cDNA libraries for TCR alpha and TCR beta, carrying sample barcodes and UMIs, came from 5'RACE with constant-segment primers. One entry per CDR3 protein, called by TCRdb with MiXCR from the 5' RACE reads. The table lists roughly 310,000 distinct CDR3 sequences, about 16% of them singletons. The V segment lost 5 bases and the J segment 2 bases; nucleotides outside the gene matches: 10. Germline CDR1 reads SEHNR; CDR2 reads FQNEAQ (reference sequence). The CDR3 is 16 residues long. V and J are TRBV7-9 and TRBJ2-5; 8 nucleotides line up with TRBD2. Sequencing was carried out using PBMCs or a T cell subset sorted from them (not recorded which). The origin of this receptor is a man between 18 and 35 years old who had mild COVID-19 (a few samples of this study predate the infection). Cell type and time point are not known. This chain's CDR3 is CASSLQGLVGQETQYF. The CDR3 DNA follows: TGTGCCAGCAGCCTTCAGGGACTAGTGGGGCAAGAGACCCAGTACTTC.